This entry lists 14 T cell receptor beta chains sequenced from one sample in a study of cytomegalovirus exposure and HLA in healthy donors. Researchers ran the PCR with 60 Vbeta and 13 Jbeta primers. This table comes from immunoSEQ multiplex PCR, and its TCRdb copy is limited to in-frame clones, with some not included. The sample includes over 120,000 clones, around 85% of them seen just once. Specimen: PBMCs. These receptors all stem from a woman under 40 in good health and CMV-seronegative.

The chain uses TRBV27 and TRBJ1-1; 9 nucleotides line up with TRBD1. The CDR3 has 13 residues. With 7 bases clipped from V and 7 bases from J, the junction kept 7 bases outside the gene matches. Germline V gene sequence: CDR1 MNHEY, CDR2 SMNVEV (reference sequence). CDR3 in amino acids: CASTSDRGHEAFF. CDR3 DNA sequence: TGTGCCAGCACCTCGGACAGGGGCCATGAAGCTTTCTTT.

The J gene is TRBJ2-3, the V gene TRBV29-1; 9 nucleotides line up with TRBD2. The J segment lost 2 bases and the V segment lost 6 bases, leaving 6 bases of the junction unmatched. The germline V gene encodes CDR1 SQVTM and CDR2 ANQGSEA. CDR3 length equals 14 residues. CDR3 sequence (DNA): TGCAGCGTCCGACTAGCGGCGGACACAGATACGCAGTATTTT. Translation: CSVRLAADTDTQYF.

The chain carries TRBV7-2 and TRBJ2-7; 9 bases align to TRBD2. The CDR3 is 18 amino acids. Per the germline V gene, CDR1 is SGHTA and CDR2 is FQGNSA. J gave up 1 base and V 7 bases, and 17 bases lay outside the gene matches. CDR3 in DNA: TGTGCCAGCACCCCTCGAGGGCTAGCGGGAAGTGGATCCTACGAGCAGTACTTC. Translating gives CASTPRGLAGSGSYEQYF.

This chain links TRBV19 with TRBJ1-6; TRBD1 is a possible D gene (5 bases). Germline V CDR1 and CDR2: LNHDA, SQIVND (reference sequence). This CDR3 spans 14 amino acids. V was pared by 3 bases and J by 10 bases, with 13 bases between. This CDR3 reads CASSIGRVTSPLHF. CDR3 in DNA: TGTGCCAGTAGTATCGGCAGGGTGACCTCACCCCTCCACTTT.

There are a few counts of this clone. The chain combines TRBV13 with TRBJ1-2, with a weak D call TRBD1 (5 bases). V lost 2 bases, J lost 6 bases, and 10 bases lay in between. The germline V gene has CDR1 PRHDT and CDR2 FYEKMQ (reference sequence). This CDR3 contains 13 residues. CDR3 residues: CASSLTQGHGYTF. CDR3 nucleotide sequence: TGTGCCAGCAGCTTAACCCAGGGTCATGGCTACACCTTC.

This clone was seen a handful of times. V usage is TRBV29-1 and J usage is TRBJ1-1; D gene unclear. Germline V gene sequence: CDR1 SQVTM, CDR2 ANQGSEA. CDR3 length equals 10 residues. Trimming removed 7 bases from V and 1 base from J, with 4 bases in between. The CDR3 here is CSGQNTEAFF. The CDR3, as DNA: TGCAGCGGACAGAACACTGAAGCTTTCTTT.

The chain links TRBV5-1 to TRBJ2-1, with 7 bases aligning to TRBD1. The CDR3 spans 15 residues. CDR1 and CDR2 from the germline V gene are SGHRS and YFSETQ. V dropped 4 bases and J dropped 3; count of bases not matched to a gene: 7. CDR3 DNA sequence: TGCGCCAGCAGCGCCGGGACAGCCTACTACAATGAGCAGTTCTTC. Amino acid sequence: CASSAGTAYYNEQFF.

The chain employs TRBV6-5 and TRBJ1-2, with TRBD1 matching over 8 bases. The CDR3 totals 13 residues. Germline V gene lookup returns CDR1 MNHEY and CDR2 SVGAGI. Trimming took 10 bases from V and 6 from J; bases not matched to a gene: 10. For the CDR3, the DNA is TGTGCCACCCGACAGGGGTTTTTTGATGGCTACACCTTC. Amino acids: CATRQGFFDGYTF.

The CDR3 reads CASSQGTAAYEQYF. In DNA, the CDR3 is TGTGCCAGCAGCCAGGGGACAGCAGCCTACGAGCAGTACTTC. The rearrangement joins TRBV7-2 to TRBJ2-7; 7 bases agree with TRBD1. The CDR3 consists of 14 residues. Germline assignment: CDR1 SGHTA and CDR2 FQGNSA. The V and J ends lost 5 bases and 2 bases, in that order; junction bases with no gene match: 6.

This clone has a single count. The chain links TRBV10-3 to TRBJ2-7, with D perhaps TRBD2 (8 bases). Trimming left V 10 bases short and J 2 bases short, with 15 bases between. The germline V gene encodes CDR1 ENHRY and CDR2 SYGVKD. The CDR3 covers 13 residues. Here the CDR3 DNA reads TGTGCCAGCGGGGGGCAGGGGGCCTACGAGCAGTACTTC. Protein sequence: CASGGQGAYEQYF.

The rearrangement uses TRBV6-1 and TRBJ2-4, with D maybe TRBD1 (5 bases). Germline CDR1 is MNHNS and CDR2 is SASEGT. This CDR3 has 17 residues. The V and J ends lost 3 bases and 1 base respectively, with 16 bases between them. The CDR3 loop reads CASSDLGVPVAKNIQYF. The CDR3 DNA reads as TGTGCCAGCAGTGATCTAGGGGTTCCCGTGGCCAAAAACATTCAGTACTTC.

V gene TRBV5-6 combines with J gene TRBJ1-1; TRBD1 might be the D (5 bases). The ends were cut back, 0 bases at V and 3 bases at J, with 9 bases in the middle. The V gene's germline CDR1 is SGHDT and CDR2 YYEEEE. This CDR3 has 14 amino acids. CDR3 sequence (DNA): TGTGCCAGCAGCTTGGGTGCGGGGGACACTGAAGCTTTCTTT. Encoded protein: CASSLGAGDTEAFF. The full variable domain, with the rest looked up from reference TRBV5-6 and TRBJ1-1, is DAGVTQSPTHLIKTRGQQVTLRCSPKSGHDTVSWYQQALGQGPQFIFQYYEEEERQRGNFPDRFSGHQFPNYSSELNVNALLLGDSALYLCASSLGAGDTEAFFGQGTRLTVV.

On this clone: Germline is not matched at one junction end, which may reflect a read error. CDR3 in DNA: TGTGCCGGCAGCTCTCCGGGACAGGGGCATGAAAAACTGTTTTTT. The encoded protein is CAGSSPGQGHEKLFF. The V gene is TRBV6-1, the J gene TRBJ1-4; 10 bases are a match to TRBD1. Germline lookup yields CDR1 MNHNS and CDR2 SASEGT. The CDR3 runs 15 residues.

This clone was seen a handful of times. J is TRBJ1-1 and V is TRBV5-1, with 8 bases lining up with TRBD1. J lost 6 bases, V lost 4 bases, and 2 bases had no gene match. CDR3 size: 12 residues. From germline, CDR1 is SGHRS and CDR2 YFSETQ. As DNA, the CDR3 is TGCGCCAGCAGCACGGACAGGGCTGAAGCTTTCTTT. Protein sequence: CASSTDRAEAFF.